This entry lists 29 T cell receptor beta chains sequenced from one sample in a study of blood T cells in healthy people across ages. Together with a sample-barcoded 5' primer, a J-beta primer mix was included in a second PCR lasting about 7 to 12 cycles. One entry per CDR3 protein, called by TCRdb with MiXCR from the 5' RACE reads. The table has roughly 1,500,000 distinct CDR3 sequences, 35% to 45% seen once. What was sequenced was blood. Every receptor here comes from a woman younger than 35 in good health.

J is TRBJ1-1 and V is TRBV20-1; 10 bases line up with TRBD1. Trimming cost V 6 bases and J 4 bases; bases outside gene matches: 11. CDR1 DFQATT and CDR2 SNEGSKA come from the germline V gene (reference sequence). The CDR3 consists of 15 residues. CDR3 region: CSATGTGARGTEAFF. In DNA form, the CDR3 reads TGCAGTGCAACCGGGACAGGGGCCAGGGGCACTGAAGCTTTCTTT.

The V call is TRBV3-1, the J call TRBJ1-5; no clear D gene. This CDR3 contains 12 residues. Germline CDR1 LGHDT, CDR2 YNNKEL (reference sequence). V shed 4 bases and J shed 11 bases, with 12 bases lying between them. The chain's CDR3 is CASSRSGWTQHF. CDR3 bases: TGTGCCAGCAGCCGGTCGGGGTGGACCCAGCATTTT.

This clonotype was seen a few times. CDR3 DNA sequence: TGTGTCCTATCCGGGAAGGGGTCCTATGGCTACACCTTC. Its translation: CVLSGKGSYGYTF. The gene calls are TRBV12-3 or TRBV12-4 and TRBJ1-2, with D perhaps matching TRBD1 (5 bases). The CDR3 contains 13 residues.

This clonotype showed up just a few times. This chain connects TRBV4-1 to TRBJ2-1, with 9 nucleotides matching TRBD2. The V and J ends lost 4 bases and 4 bases, in that order; junction bases with no gene match: 8. The CDR3 loop spans 16 amino acids. CDR1 and CDR2 from the germline V gene are MGHRA and YSYEKL. The CDR3 nucleotides read TGCGCCAGCAGCCCGCAGGTAGCGGGGGATTACAATGAGCAGTTCTTC. Its protein product is CASSPQVAGDYNEQFF.

In this sample, this clonotype turned up a few times. The genes are TRBV29-1 and TRBJ2-5; unclear D gene. Germline V lookup: CDR1 SQVTM, CDR2 ANQGSEA. The CDR3 is 12 residues long. In nucleotides, the CDR3 is TGCAGTCTGAGGCAGAATAGCGAGACCCAGTACTTC. The encoded protein is CSLRQNSETQYF. The variable domain in full, completed from reference TRBV29-1 and TRBJ2-5, reads SAVISQKPSRDICQRGTSLTIQCQVDSQVTMMFWYRQQPGQSLTLIATANQGSEATYESGFVIDKFPISRPNLTFSTLTVSNMSPEDSSIYLCSLRQNSETQYFGPGTRLLVL.

The rearrangement links TRBV5-6 to TRBJ1-1, with TRBD1 as a possible D gene (6 bases). V lost 3 bases to trimming and J lost 5 bases, with 11 bases between them. Germline CDR1 is SGHDT and CDR2 is YYEEEE. CDR3 length equals 13 residues. CDR3 sequence reads: CASSSGGKTEAFF. CDR3 DNA: TGTGCCAGCAGCTCCGGGGGCAAAACTGAAGCTTTCTTT. Together with reference TRBV5-6 and TRBJ1-1, the CDR3 gives the full variable domain: DAGVTQSPTHLIKTRGQQVTLRCSPKSGHDTVSWYQQALGQGPQFIFQYYEEEERQRGNFPDRFSGHQFPNYSSELNVNALLLGDSALYLCASSSGGKTEAFFGQGTRLTVV.

In this sample, this clonotype turned up a few times. This chain joins TRBV27 and TRBJ2-3; 11 positions agree with TRBD2. The CDR3 sequence is 16 residues long. The V and J ends lost 5 bases and 1 base, in that order; junction bases with no gene match: 5. Germline CDR1 is MNHEY and CDR2 is SMNVEV (reference sequence). CDR3 nucleotide sequence: TGTGCCAGCAGTACCACTAGCGGGAGTCGCACAGATACGCAGTATTTT. Protein: CASSTTSGSRTDTQYF.

This chain connects TRBV7-9 to TRBJ2-7; D is uncertain. V shed 7 bases and J shed 0 bases, with 7 bases lying between them. CDR3 length: 12 residues. Germline-derived CDR1 and CDR2 are SEHNR and FQNEAQ (reference sequence). Here the CDR3 reads CASNPDSYEQYF. In nucleotides, the CDR3 is TGTGCCAGCAACCCCGACTCCTACGAGCAGTACTTC.

This clonotype appeared a single time. V gene TRBV12-5 combines with J gene TRBJ1-1; no clear D gene. The CDR3 runs to 14 residues. From germline, CDR1 is LGHNT and CDR2 FRNRAP. V lost 0 bases and J lost 1, with 6 bases in between. For the CDR3, the DNA is TGTGCTAGTGGTTTGGTAGGCCCGAACACTGAAGCTTTCTTT. Translation gives CASGLVGPNTEAFF.

The chain is built from TRBV28 and TRBJ1-2, with D possibly being TRBD1 (6 bases). Germline loops: CDR1 MDHEN, CDR2 SYDVKM. The germline V and J ends were trimmed by 3 bases and 10 bases, with 15 bases remaining between them. CDR3 length equals 13 residues. In nucleotides, the CDR3 is TGTGCCAGCAGTTTTAGGCAGGGGCGTTACTACACCTTC. This sequence encodes CASSFRQGRYYTF.

The table lists this clonotype with a few counts. This chain uses TRBV19 with TRBJ2-7, with 10 bases identical to TRBD2. Germline loops: CDR1 LNHDA, CDR2 SQIVND (reference sequence). The CDR3 contains 15 residues. The V segment lost 3 bases and the J segment 4 bases; nucleotides outside the gene matches: 6. This chain's CDR3 is CASSMQLAGRYEQYF. CDR3 sequence (DNA): TGTGCCAGTAGTATGCAACTAGCGGGAAGGTACGAGCAGTACTTC. The complete variable domain, with remaining parts taken from reference TRBV19 and TRBJ2-7, reads DGGITQSPKYLFRKEGQNVTLSCEQNLNHDAMYWYRQDPGQGLRLIYYSQIVNDFQKGDIAEGYSVSREKKESFPLTVTSAQKNPTAFYLCASSMQLAGRYEQYFGPGTRLTVT.

The chain joins TRBV6-1 to TRBJ2-1; 7 positions match TRBD2. CDR1 is MNHNS and CDR2 is SASEGT in the germline V gene. Losses at the gene ends were 5 bases for V and 6 bases for J; bases not matched to a gene: 13. The CDR3 runs 16 residues. The CDR3: CASSLAPGTTFNEQFF. The CDR3 DNA sequence: TGTGCCAGCAGTCTAGCTCCCGGGACTACCTTCAATGAGCAGTTCTTC.

This clonotype has a handful of counts. The CDR3 protein is CASSHFQQGYGELFF. The DNA of the CDR3 is TGCGCCAGCAGCCATTTCCAACAGGGGTACGGGGAGCTGTTTTTT. This chain joins TRBV4-1 and TRBJ2-2; 7 bases agree with TRBD1. Germline V gene data show CDR1 as MGHRA and CDR2 as YSYEKL. There are 15 residues in the CDR3. V shed 3 bases and J 7 bases; nucleotides not matched to a gene: 8.

The chain has TRBV27 and TRBJ1-5; a weak D match, TRBD1 (6 bases). The CDR3 covers 14 residues. Trimming took off 3 bases at V and 7 bases at J, with 13 bases between the two ends. Per germline, CDR1 MNHEY and CDR2 SMNVEV (reference sequence). CDR3 bases: TGTGCCAGCAGTTTTTCAGGGGTTAAACAGCCCCAGCATTTT. Residues: CASSFSGVKQPQHF.

The V gene is TRBV12-3 or TRBV12-4, the J gene TRBJ2-2, with a tentative D call TRBD1 (7 bases). Trimming cost V 7 bases and J 2 bases, with 14 bases left between them. This CDR3 is 15 amino acids long. Here the CDR3 DNA reads TGTGCCAGCACCGCGGGACAGTCTAACACCGGGGAGCTGTTTTTT. Protein: CASTAGQSNTGELFF.

This clonotype was picked up many times. The genes are TRBV18 and TRBJ2-7; D ambiguous. The CDR3 totals 9 residues. Per germline, CDR1 KGHSH and CDR2 LQKENI. V shed 8 bases and J shed 3 bases, with 2 bases lying between them. This chain's CDR3 is CASSYEQYF. CDR3 DNA sequence: TGTGCCAGCAGCTACGAGCAGTACTTC.

The chain recombines TRBV25-1 with TRBJ2-1; possible D gene TRBD1, 6 bases. This CDR3 has 14 amino acids. Germline V gives CDR1 MGHDK, CDR2 SYGVNS. Trimming shortened V by 5 bases and J by 6 bases, and 14 bases separated the two germline ends. The CDR3 bases are TGTGCCAGCAGTCGACAGGCTTTGTCCAATGAGCAGTTCTTC. Its protein product is CASSRQALSNEQFF. The full variable domain, rest sourced from reference TRBV25-1 and TRBJ2-1, is EADIYQTPRYLVIGTGKKITLECSQTMGHDKMYWYQQDPGMELHLIHYSYGVNSTEKGDLSSESTVSRIRTEHFPLTLESARPSHTSQYLCASSRQALSNEQFFGPGTRLTVL.

This clonotype was detected only a few times. The chain uses TRBV11-2 and TRBJ2-4; no firm D call. The CDR3 has 16 amino acids. Per the germline V gene, CDR1 is SGHAT and CDR2 is FQNNGV. Trimming left V 1 base short and J 13 bases short, with 23 bases between. The CDR3 loop is CASSLVAGVYTSEQYF. In DNA, the CDR3 is TGTGCCAGCAGCTTAGTGGCAGGCGTATATACGAGTGAGCAGTACTTC. Complete variable domain (other parts from reference TRBV11-2 and TRBJ2-4): EAGVAQSPRYKIIEKRQSVAFWCNPISGHATLYWYQQILGQGPKLLIQFQNNGVVDDSQLPKDRFSAERLKGVDSTLKIQPAKLEDSAVYLCASSLVAGVYTSEQYFGAGTRLSVL.

This chain uses TRBV6-5 with TRBJ1-1; possibly TRBD1 for D (5 bases). CDR1 and CDR2 from the germline V gene are MNHEY and SVGAGI. This CDR3 region has 14 residues. The V gene lost 0 bases and the J gene lost 4 bases, with 9 bases spanning the gap. CDR3 DNA sequence: TGTGCCAGCAGTTACTCGCCCCAGGGCACTGAAGCTTTCTTT. This translates into CASSYSPQGTEAFF.

This clonotype was observed a handful of times. The chain carries TRBV20-1 and TRBJ2-1, with 15 bases lining up with TRBD2. Germline CDR1 DFQATT, CDR2 SNEGSKA (reference sequence). V lost 3 bases, J lost 4 bases, and 7 bases stayed unmatched. This CDR3 contains 17 residues. This chain's CDR3 is CSAREGLAGGLYNEQFF. The CDR3 DNA sequence: TGCAGTGCTAGGGAGGGACTAGCGGGGGGCTTGTACAATGAGCAGTTCTTC.

This chain joins TRBV20-1 and TRBJ2-3, with 7 bases identical to TRBD2. The germline V gene encodes CDR1 DFQATT and CDR2 SNEGSKA (reference sequence). V shed 6 bases and J 3 bases; nucleotides not matched to a gene: 12. The CDR3 loop spans 15 amino acids. The CDR3 reads CSAPTAGRGTDTQYF. CDR3 nucleotide sequence: TGCAGTGCCCCCACAGCGGGGAGGGGAACAGATACGCAGTATTTT.

This clonotype showed up just a few times. The chain recombines TRBV20-1 with TRBJ2-7, with 8 bases that match TRBD1. CDR1 and CDR2 (germline): DFQATT, SNEGSKA (reference sequence). The ends lost 6 bases at V and 0 bases at J; junction bases unmatched: 10. The CDR3 consists of 15 residues. Written as DNA, the CDR3 is TGCAGTGCCCCGTCACGGGACAGGAGCTCCTACGAGCAGTACTTC. Amino acids: CSAPSRDRSSYEQYF.

DNA for the CDR3: TGCAGCGTTCTAGCGGGGGGGCCCGCAGATACGCAGTATTTT. This translates into CSVLAGGPADTQYF. V is TRBV29-1 and J is TRBJ2-3; 12 bases fit TRBD2. The CDR3 covers 14 residues. Germline loops: CDR1 SQVTM, CDR2 ANQGSEA. With 5 bases clipped from V and 4 bases from J, the junction kept 4 bases outside the gene matches.

This chain uses TRBV20-1 with TRBJ2-5; D uncertain. Germline V gives CDR1 DFQATT, CDR2 SNEGSKA (reference sequence). The V gene lost 6 bases and the J gene lost 2 bases, with 10 bases spanning the gap. The CDR3 has 12 residues. The CDR3 DNA is TGCAGTGCCCCCACTCTGCAAGAGACCCAGTACTTC. Protein sequence: CSAPTLQETQYF.

V gene TRBV28 combines with J gene TRBJ2-1; 12 nucleotides match TRBD2. The germline V gene encodes CDR1 MDHEN and CDR2 SYDVKM. J lost 7 bases, V lost 5 bases, and 6 bases had no gene match. The length of the CDR3 is 15 residues. The CDR3 sequence is CASSLAGGRMNEQFF. DNA for the CDR3: TGTGCCAGCAGTCTAGCGGGGGGGCGAATGAATGAGCAGTTCTTC. The entire variable domain, with the rest obtained from reference TRBV28 and TRBJ2-1, is as follows: DVKVTQSSRYLVKRTGEKVFLECVQDMDHENMFWYRQDPGLGLRLIYFSYDVKMKEKGDIPEGYSVSREKKERFSLILESASTNQTSMYLCASSLAGGRMNEQFFGPGTRLTVL.

The gene calls are TRBV7-9 and TRBJ2-1, with D tentatively TRBD1 or TRBD2 (5 bases each). The CDR3 runs to 16 residues. CDR1 SEHNR and CDR2 FQNEAQ come from the germline V gene (reference sequence). The V and J ends lost 0 bases and 3 bases respectively, with 12 bases between them. Written as DNA, the CDR3 is TGTGCCAGCAGCTTAGCACCGGGACGGGACTACAATGAGCAGTTCTTC. It yields the protein CASSLAPGRDYNEQFF.

Only a few counts were recorded for this clonotype. The rearrangement joins TRBV10-3 to TRBJ1-1; 7 bases align to TRBD1. V trimming: 6 bases; J trimming: 1 base; junction bases outside the gene matches: 11. This CDR3 comprises 16 residues. The germline gives CDR1 ENHRY, CDR2 SYGVKD. The CDR3, as DNA: TGTGCCATCAGAGACAGGGTAGGGAGCGGGAACACTGAAGCTTTCTTT. Amino acid sequence: CAIRDRVGSGNTEAFF.

The rearrangement links TRBV12-3 or TRBV12-4 to TRBJ2-3; 7 nucleotides line up with TRBD2. The J segment lost 4 bases and the V segment lost 6 bases, leaving 25 bases of the junction unmatched. The CDR3 runs to 20 residues. The CDR3 loop reads CASSPGFGAGVLSSADTQYF. The CDR3 DNA reads TGTGCCAGCAGCCCGGGGTTTGGCGCGGGGGTACTCTCTAGCGCAGATACGCAGTATTTT.

V gene TRBV11-2 combines with J gene TRBJ1-2, with D perhaps matching TRBD1 (5 bases). The V and J ends lost 8 bases and 4 bases respectively, with 14 bases between them. CDR3 length equals 13 residues. Germline loops: CDR1 SGHAT, CDR2 FQNNGV. The CDR3 loop reads CASGDGAGYGYTF. CDR3 nucleotide sequence: TGTGCCAGCGGTGACGGGGCCGGCTATGGCTACACCTTC.